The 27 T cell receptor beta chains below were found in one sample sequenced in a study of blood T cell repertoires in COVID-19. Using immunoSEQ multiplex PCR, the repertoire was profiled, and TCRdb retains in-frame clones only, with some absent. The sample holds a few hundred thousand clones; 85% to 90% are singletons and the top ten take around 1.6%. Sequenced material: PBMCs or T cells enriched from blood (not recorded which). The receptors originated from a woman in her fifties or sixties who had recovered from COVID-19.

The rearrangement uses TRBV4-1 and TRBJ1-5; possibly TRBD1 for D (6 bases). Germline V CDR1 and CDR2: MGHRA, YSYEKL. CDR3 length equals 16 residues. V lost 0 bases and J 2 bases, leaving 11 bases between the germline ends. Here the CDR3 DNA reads TGCGCCAGCAGCCAAGATAGGGGGTTTGGCAATCAGCCCCAGCATTTT. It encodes CASSQDRGFGNQPQHF.

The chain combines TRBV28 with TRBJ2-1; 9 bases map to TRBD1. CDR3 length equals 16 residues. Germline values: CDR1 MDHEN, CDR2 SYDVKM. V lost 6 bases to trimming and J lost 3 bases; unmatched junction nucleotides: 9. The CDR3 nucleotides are TGTGCCAGCAGCACATTACAGGGGGCGTTCTACAATGAGCAGTTCTTC. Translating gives CASSTLQGAFYNEQFF.

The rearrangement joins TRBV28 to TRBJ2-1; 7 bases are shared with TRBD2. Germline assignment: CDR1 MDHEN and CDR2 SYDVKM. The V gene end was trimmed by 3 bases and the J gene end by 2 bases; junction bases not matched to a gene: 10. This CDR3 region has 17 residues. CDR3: CASSLSARGLAYNEQFF. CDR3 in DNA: TGTGCCAGCAGTTTGAGTGCAAGAGGACTAGCCTACAATGAGCAGTTCTTC.

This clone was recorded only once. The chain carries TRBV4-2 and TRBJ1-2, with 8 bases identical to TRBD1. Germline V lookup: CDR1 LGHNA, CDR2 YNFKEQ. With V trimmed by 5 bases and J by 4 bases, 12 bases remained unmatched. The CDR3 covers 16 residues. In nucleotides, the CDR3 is TGTGCCAGCAGCAAAGGAGGACTCGGGACAGGCTATGGCTACACCTTC. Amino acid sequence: CASSKGGLGTGYGYTF.

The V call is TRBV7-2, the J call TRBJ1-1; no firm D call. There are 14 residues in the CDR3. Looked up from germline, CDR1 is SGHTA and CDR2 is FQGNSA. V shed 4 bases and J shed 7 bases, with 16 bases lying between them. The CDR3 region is CASSSYWPPIEAFF. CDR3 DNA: TGTGCCAGCAGCTCTTATTGGCCCCCGATTGAAGCTTTCTTT.

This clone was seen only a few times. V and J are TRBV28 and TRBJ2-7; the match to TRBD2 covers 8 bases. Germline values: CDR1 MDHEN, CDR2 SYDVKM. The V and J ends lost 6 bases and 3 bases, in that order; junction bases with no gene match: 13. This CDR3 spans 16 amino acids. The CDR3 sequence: CASRKKAGVGGYEQYF. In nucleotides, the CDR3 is TGTGCCAGCAGAAAGAAAGCGGGAGTTGGGGGCTACGAGCAGTACTTC. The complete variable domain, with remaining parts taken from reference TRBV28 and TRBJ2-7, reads DVKVTQSSRYLVKRTGEKVFLECVQDMDHENMFWYRQDPGLGLRLIYFSYDVKMKEKGDIPEGYSVSREKKERFSLILESASTNQTSMYLCASRKKAGVGGYEQYFGPGTRLTVT.

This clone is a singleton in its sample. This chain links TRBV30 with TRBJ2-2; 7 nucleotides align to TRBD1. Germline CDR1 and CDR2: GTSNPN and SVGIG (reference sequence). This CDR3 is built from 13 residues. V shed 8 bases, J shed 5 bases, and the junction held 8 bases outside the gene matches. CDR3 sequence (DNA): TGTGCCAGCGGTGAACAGGGGACCGGGGAGCTGTTTTTT. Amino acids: CASGEQGTGELFF.

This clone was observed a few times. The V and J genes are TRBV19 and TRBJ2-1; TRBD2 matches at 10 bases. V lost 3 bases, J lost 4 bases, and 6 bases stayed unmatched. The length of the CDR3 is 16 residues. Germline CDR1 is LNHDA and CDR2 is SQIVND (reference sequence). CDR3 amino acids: CASSIGLAGDYNEQFF. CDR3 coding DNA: TGTGCCAGTAGTATCGGGCTAGCGGGAGATTACAATGAGCAGTTCTTC.

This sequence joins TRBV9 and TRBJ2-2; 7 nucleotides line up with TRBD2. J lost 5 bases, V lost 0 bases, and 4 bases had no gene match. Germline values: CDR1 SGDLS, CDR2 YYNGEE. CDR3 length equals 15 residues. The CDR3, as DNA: TGTGCCAGCAGCGTAGTTGGGGGGGTTACCGGGGAGCTGTTTTTT. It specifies CASSVVGGVTGELFF.

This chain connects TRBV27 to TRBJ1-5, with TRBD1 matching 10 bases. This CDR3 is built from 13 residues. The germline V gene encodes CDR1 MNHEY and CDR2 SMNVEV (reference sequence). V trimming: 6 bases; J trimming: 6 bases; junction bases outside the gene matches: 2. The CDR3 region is CASSDRGLQPQHF. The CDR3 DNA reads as TGTGCCAGCAGCGACAGGGGGCTTCAGCCCCAGCATTTT.

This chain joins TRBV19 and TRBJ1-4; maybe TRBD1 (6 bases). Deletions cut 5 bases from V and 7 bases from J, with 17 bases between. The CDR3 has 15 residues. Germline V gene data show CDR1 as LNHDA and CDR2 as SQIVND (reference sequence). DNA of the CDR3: TGTGCCAGTAGTGGGGGCCGGGACATGGGTGAAAAACTGTTTTTT. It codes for CASSGGRDMGEKLFF. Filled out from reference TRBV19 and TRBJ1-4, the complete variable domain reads DGGITQSPKYLFRKEGQNVTLSCEQNLNHDAMYWYRQDPGQGLRLIYYSQIVNDFQKGDIAEGYSVSREKKESFPLTVTSAQKNPTAFYLCASSGGRDMGEKLFFGSGTQLSVL.

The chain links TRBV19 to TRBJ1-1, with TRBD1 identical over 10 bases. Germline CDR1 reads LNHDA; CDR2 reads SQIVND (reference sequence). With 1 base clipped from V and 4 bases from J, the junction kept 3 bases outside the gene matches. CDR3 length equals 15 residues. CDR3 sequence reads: CASSIATGGLTEAFF. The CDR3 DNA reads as TGTGCCAGTAGTATAGCGACAGGGGGCCTCACTGAAGCTTTCTTT.

The CDR3 sequence is CASIFQGRYTEAFF. The DNA of the CDR3 is TGTGCCAGCATCTTTCAGGGGCGATACACTGAAGCTTTCTTT. V is TRBV6-5 and J is TRBJ1-1; weak D call: TRBD1 (6 bases). V was shortened by 7 bases and J by 3 bases, with 15 bases between the two germline ends. Germline assignment: CDR1 MNHEY and CDR2 SVGAGI. This CDR3 region has 14 residues.

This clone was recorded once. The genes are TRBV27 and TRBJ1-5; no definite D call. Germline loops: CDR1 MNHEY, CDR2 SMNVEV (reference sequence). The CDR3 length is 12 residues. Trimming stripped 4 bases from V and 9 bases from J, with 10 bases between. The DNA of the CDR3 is TGTGCCAGCAGTTCCCCCTCGGGGCCCCAGCATTTT. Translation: CASSSPSGPQHF.

For the CDR3, the DNA is TGTGCCAGCAGTGAACTAACCCTCTACGAGCAGTACTTC. It is translated as CASSELTLYEQYF. This sequence joins TRBV6-1 and TRBJ2-7; the D is unclear. This CDR3 spans 13 amino acids. Germline V lookup: CDR1 MNHNS, CDR2 SASEGT. V lost 2 bases and J 3 bases, leaving 8 bases between the germline ends.

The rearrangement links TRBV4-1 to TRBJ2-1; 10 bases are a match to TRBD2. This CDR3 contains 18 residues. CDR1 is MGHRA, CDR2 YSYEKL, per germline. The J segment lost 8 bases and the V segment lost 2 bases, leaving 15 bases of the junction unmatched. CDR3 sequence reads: CASSQPLAGDRVVDEQFF. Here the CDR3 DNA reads TGCGCCAGCAGCCAACCCCTAGCGGGAGACCGTGTTGTTGATGAGCAGTTCTTC.

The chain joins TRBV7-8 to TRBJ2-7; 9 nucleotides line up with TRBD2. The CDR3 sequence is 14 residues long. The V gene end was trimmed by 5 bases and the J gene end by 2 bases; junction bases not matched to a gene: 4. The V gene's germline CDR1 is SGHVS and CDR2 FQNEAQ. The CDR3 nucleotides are TGTGCCAGCAGCATTAGCGGGAGCACCTACGAGCAGTACTTC. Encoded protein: CASSISGSTYEQYF.

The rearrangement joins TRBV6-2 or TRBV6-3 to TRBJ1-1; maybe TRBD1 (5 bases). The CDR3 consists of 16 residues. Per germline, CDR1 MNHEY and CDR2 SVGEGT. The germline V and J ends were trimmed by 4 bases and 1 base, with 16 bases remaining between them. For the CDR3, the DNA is TGTGCCAGCAGTTCCGCATATACCACAGGGAACACTGAAGCTTTCTTT. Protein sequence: CASSSAYTTGNTEAFF.

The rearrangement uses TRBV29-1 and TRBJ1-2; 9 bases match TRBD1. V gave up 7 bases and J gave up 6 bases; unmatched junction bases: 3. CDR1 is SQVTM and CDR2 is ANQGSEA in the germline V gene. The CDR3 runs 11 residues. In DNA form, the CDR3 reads TGCAGCGCTACAGGGGGCGATGGCTACACCTTC. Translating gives CSATGGDGYTF. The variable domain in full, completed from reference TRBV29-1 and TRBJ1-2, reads SAVISQKPSRDICQRGTSLTIQCQVDSQVTMMFWYRQQPGQSLTLIATANQGSEATYESGFVIDKFPISRPNLTFSTLTVSNMSPEDSSIYLCSATGGDGYTFGSGTRLTVV.

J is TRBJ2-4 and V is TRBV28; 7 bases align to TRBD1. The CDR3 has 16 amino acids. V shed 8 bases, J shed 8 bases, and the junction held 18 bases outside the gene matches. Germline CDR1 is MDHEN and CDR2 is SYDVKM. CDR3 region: CASAPVSRGRRDIQYF. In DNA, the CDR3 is TGTGCCAGCGCTCCGGTATCTAGGGGGCGCCGAGACATTCAGTACTTC.

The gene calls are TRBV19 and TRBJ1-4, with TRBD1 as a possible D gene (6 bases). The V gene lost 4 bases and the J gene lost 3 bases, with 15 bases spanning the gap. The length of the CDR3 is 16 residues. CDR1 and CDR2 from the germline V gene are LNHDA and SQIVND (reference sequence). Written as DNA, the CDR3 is TGTGCCAGTAGTAAAGTCGCGACAGGCCCTAATGAAAAACTGTTTTTT. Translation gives CASSKVATGPNEKLFF.

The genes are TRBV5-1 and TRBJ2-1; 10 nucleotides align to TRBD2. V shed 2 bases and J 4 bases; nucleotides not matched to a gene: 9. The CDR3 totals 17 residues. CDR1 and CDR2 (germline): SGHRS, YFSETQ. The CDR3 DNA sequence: TGCGCCAGCAGCTTCGTTCTTACTAGCGGGGTTTACAATGAGCAGTTCTTC. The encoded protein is CASSFVLTSGVYNEQFF.

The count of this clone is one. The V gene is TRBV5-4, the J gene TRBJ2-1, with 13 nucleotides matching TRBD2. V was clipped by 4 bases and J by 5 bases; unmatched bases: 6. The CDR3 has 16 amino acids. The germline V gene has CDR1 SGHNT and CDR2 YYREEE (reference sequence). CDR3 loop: CASSGGTSGKHNEQFF. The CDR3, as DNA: TGTGCCAGCAGCGGGGGGACTAGCGGGAAGCACAATGAGCAGTTCTTC.

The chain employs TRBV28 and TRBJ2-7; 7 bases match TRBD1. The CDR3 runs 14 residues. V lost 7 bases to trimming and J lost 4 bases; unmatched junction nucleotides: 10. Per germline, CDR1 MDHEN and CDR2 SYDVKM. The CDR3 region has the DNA TGTGCCAGCAATAAGCGGACAGGTTCTTACGAGCAGTACTTC. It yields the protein CASNKRTGSYEQYF.

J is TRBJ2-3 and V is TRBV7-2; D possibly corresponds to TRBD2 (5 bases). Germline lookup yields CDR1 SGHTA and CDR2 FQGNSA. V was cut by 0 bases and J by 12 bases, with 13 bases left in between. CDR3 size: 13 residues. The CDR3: CASSLASLGEQYF. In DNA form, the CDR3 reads TGTGCCAGCAGCTTAGCCAGCCTCGGGGAACAGTATTTT.

This CDR3 reads CASSYLGGTDTQYF. CDR3 bases: TGTGCCAGCAGCTATCTAGGTGGCACAGATACGCAGTATTTT. V gene TRBV7-2 combines with J gene TRBJ2-3; D unclear. V shed 4 bases and J shed 1 base, with 9 bases lying between them. This CDR3 spans 14 amino acids. Germline V gene data show CDR1 as SGHTA and CDR2 as FQGNSA.

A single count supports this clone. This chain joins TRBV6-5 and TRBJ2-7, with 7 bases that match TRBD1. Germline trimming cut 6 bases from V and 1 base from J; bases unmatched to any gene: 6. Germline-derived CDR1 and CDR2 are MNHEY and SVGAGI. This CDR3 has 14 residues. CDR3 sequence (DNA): TGTGCCAGCAGCACAACAGGGGTGTCCTACGAGCAGTACTTC. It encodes CASSTTGVSYEQYF.